The clone carrying this T cell receptor (beta chain) was recorded a few times. Since a much larger clone is just one base distant, this may be a read error. At the DNA level, this CDR3 is encoded by other sequences in the same sample as well. V shed 5 bases and J 4 bases; nucleotides not matched to a gene: 5. The germline gives CDR1 SGHVS, CDR2 FQNEAQ. The CDR3 sequence is 16 residues long. Data came from immunoSEQ multiplex PCR; TCRdb stores just in-frame clones and leaves some out. The sample has over 250,000 clones; around 89% are singletons. This record comes from a study of blood T cell repertoires in COVID-19. Overall study context: The United States, Italy and Spain were the sources of the acute and convalescent COVID-19 samples. T cells, B-cell-depleted T cells, or PBMCs supplied cDNA or gDNA.

Participants, about 18 to 90 years old, spanned 25 or so US areas. For recovered donors of Cohort 3, there were two negative PCRs, clearance, or symptom resolution. The source is a middle-aged man who had recovered from COVID-19. Sequencing was performed on PBMCs or T cells enriched from blood (not recorded which). The V gene is TRBV7-8, the J gene TRBJ2-2; TRBD2 aligns across 12 bases. The CDR3 loop reads CASSRLAGGRTGELFF. The CDR3 DNA is TGTGCCAGCAGCCGGCTAGCGGGGGGGCGCACCGGGGAGCTGTTTTTT.